Below, one T cell receptor beta chain is given with its context. The sample belongs to a study of shared clonotypes between healthy human individuals. Sequencing used immunoSEQ multiplex PCR; TCRdb keeps in-frame clones, though not all of them. The sample has 2.3 million or so clones; just over 90% are singletons. CDR3 length equals 13 residues. The V gene's germline CDR1 is MNHEY and CDR2 SMNVEV (reference sequence). Between the trimmed V and J ends, which lost 6 bases and 8 bases, there was a span of 13 bases. The source material was naive CD4+ T cells from PBMCs. Subset specified: CD45RA+ positively selected. This receptor was taken from a man younger than 30 in good health. Some clones in this sample may be carry-over from other donors' samples. This chain uses TRBV27 with TRBJ1-4, with D tentatively TRBD1 (5 bases). The DNA of the CDR3 is TGTGCCAGCAGCAGTCAGGGCCTCGAAAAACTGTTTTTT. Protein: CASSSQGLEKLFF.